This T cell receptor (beta chain) was identified during a study of shared clonotypes between healthy human individuals. The input for sorted-subset replicate PCRs was about 210 ng DNA, about 29,000 T cell genomes. Method: immunoSEQ multiplex PCR; TCRdb's copy keeps in-frame clones and lacks some. The sample carries around 990,000 clones, approximately 80% recorded once. Turning to this clone: Its antigen is unknown. At the DNA level, this CDR3 is encoded by other sequences in the same sample as well.

CDR3 length: 16 residues. Germline values: CDR1 SGHRS, CDR2 YFSETQ. With V trimmed by 0 bases and J by 3 bases, 5 bases remained unmatched. Study results and limitations: Sharing of clonotypes among donors was expected to vary with sequencing depth.

This receptor was taken from a man aged 18 to 35 in good health. Some clones in this sample may be carry-over from other donors' samples. The source material was memory CD4+ T cells from PBMCs. Subset of the sample: CD45RA-negative fraction. V and J are TRBV5-1 and TRBJ1-5, with 8 bases fitting TRBD1. CDR3 sequence reads: CASSLGGTGPNQPQHF. The CDR3 DNA is TGCGCCAGCAGCTTGGGTGGGACAGGCCCCAATCAGCCCCAGCATTTT.